These 17 T cell receptor beta chains originate from one sample sequenced in a study of T cells in localized non-small cell lung cancer. Libraries were prepared by immunoSEQ multiplex PCR; TCRdb keeps only in-frame clonotypes and omits some of them. The table lists under 35,000 clones, roughly 80% of them singletons. Here the sequenced sample was peripheral blood, taken before any cancer treatment. The receptors here all came from a male donor older than 55 with stage II squamous cell lung carcinoma.

The chain is built from TRBV25-1 and TRBJ2-1; TRBD2 is a possible D gene (7 bases). The V and J ends lost 3 bases and 1 base respectively, with 16 bases between them. The length of the CDR3 is 17 residues. CDR1 is MGHDK, CDR2 SYGVNS, per germline. CDR3 protein: CASSDPSRGGSYNEQFF. The CDR3 nucleotides are TGTGCCAGCAGTGACCCCTCGAGGGGGGGGTCCTACAATGAGCAGTTCTTC.

The DNA of the CDR3 is TGTGCCAGCAGTGAGTCCCTAGCGGGGGTATACAATGAGCAGTTCTTC. It codes for CASSESLAGVYNEQFF. V usage is TRBV6-1 and J usage is TRBJ2-1; 10 bases map to TRBD2. The CDR3 runs to 16 residues. Germline trimming cut 3 bases from V and 4 bases from J; bases unmatched to any gene: 6. CDR1 and CDR2 from the germline V gene are MNHNS and SASEGT.

This clone was observed a handful of times. This chain joins TRBV9 and TRBJ1-1; the D is unclear. V gave up 3 bases and J gave up 5 bases, with 11 bases separating them. Germline values: CDR1 SGDLS, CDR2 YYNGEE. This CDR3 is built from 13 residues. As DNA, the CDR3 is TGTGCCAGCAGCGCCTACGACGGGACTGAAGCTTTCTTT. As protein: CASSAYDGTEAFF.

The CDR3 bases are TGTGCCAGCAGTTATGGCGGGGAGGTCTACAATGAGCAGTTCTTC. It specifies CASSYGGEVYNEQFF. The genes are TRBV6-5 and TRBJ2-1; D might be TRBD2 (6 bases). Germline V gene lookup returns CDR1 MNHEY and CDR2 SVGAGI. Trimming shortened V by 3 bases and J by 3 bases, and 12 bases separated the two germline ends. This CDR3 is 15 amino acids long.

Sample share makes this clone medium-sized. The chain is built from TRBV2 and TRBJ1-1; D ambiguous. Germline values: CDR1 SNHLY, CDR2 FYNNEI. CDR3 length: 14 amino acids. V dropped 6 bases and J dropped 1 base, with 12 bases sitting between them. CDR3 loop: CASRSGEGNTEAFF. In DNA form, the CDR3 reads TGTGCCAGCAGATCCGGCGAGGGGAACACTGAAGCTTTCTTT.

The chain carries TRBV2 and TRBJ1-4; maybe TRBD1 (5 bases). CDR1 is SNHLY and CDR2 is FYNNEI in the germline V gene. CDR3 size: 16 residues. Trimming left V 3 bases short and J 3 bases short, with 14 bases between. DNA of the CDR3: TGTGCCAGCAGTGAGATGGGGGGACGGTCTAATGAAAAACTGTTTTTT. It is translated as CASSEMGGRSNEKLFF.

V usage is TRBV29-1 and J usage is TRBJ2-7; 8 positions match TRBD1. This CDR3 region has 13 residues. Losses at the gene ends were 5 bases for V and 5 bases for J; bases not matched to a gene: 8. Germline V gives CDR1 SQVTM, CDR2 ANQGSEA. The CDR3 coding sequence is TGCAGCGTTAAGAGGACAGGGACCGACGAGCAGTACTTC. Its protein is CSVKRTGTDEQYF.

V usage is TRBV18 and J usage is TRBJ1-2, with 9 bases aligning to TRBD1. Germline V gene sequence: CDR1 KGHSH, CDR2 LQKENI. The CDR3 has 15 amino acids. V was clipped by 4 bases and J by 5 bases; unmatched bases: 8. In DNA, the CDR3 is TGTGCCAGCTCACTTTGGGACAGGGATCCTTATGGCTACACCTTC. It codes for CASSLWDRDPYGYTF. Variable domain in full (rest from reference TRBV18 and TRBJ1-2): NAGVMQNPRHLVRRRGQEARLRCSPMKGHSHVYWYRQLPEEGLKFMVYLQKENIIDESGMPKERFSAEFPKEGPSILRIQQVVRGDSAAYFCASSLWDRDPYGYTFGSGTRLTVV.

This rearrangement joins TRBV10-3 to TRBJ2-1, with 10 bases aligning to TRBD2. CDR1 and CDR2 from the germline V gene are ENHRY and SYGVKD. V gave up 9 bases and J gave up 8 bases; unmatched junction bases: 7. The CDR3 totals 13 residues. The CDR3 bases are TGTGCCATTAAGCGGGGGGGAGTCGATGAGCAGTTCTTC. This translates into CAIKRGGVDEQFF.

The genes are TRBV5-6 and TRBJ2-2, with D tentatively TRBD1 or TRBD2 (6 bases each). The CDR3 covers 19 residues. The germline V gene has CDR1 SGHDT and CDR2 YYEEEE. V was cut by 2 bases and J by 6 bases, with 26 bases left in between. CDR3 DNA sequence: TGTGCCAGCAGCTTTGGGTTACCGGGGGCTGCGAAGGGGGCCGGGGAGCTGTTTTTT. Translation: CASSFGLPGAAKGAGELFF.

V is TRBV6-1 and J is TRBJ1-5; no definite D call. The V end lost 6 bases, the J end lost 3 bases, and 9 bases lay between the germline ends. The length of the CDR3 is 13 residues. Germline CDR1 is MNHNS and CDR2 is SASEGT. The CDR3 reads CASRLYDNQPQHF. DNA for the CDR3: TGTGCCAGCAGGCTCTATGACAATCAGCCCCAGCATTTT.

This chain connects TRBV2 to TRBJ2-7, with 10 bases aligning to TRBD2. Germline loops: CDR1 SNHLY, CDR2 FYNNEI. Losses at the gene ends were 4 bases for V and 2 bases for J; bases not matched to a gene: 5. This CDR3 is 15 amino acids long. In nucleotides, the CDR3 is TGTGCCAGCAGTGTAGCAGCGGGAGGGACCTACGAGCAGTACTTC. Amino acids: CASSVAAGGTYEQYF.

V is TRBV6-1 and J is TRBJ2-7; D not resolved. The CDR3 is made up of 10 amino acids. Germline V lookup: CDR1 MNHNS, CDR2 SASEGT. Trimming took 3 bases from V and 6 from J, leaving 3 bases between them. CDR3 residues: CASSDFEQYF. CDR3 nucleotide sequence: TGTGCCAGCAGTGATTTCGAGCAGTACTTC.

This clone was seen once. V usage is TRBV5-8 and J usage is TRBJ2-1; 14 positions agree with TRBD2. V dropped 4 bases and J dropped 8; count of bases not matched to a gene: 8. Germline-derived CDR1 and CDR2 are SGHTS and YDEGEE. The CDR3 extends over 16 amino acids. CDR3 in amino acids: CASSTGTSGSRDEQFF. In DNA form, the CDR3 reads TGTGCCAGCAGCACCGGGACTAGCGGGAGTCGGGATGAGCAGTTCTTC. The whole variable domain, remainder taken from reference TRBV5-8 and TRBJ2-1, is EAGVTQSPTHLIKTRGQQATLRCSPISGHTSVYWYQQALGLGLQFLLWYDEGEERNRGNFPPRFSGRQFPNYSSELNVNALELEDSALYLCASSTGTSGSRDEQFFGPGTRLTVL.

The chain carries TRBV7-6 and TRBJ2-7; D is perhaps TRBD2 (5 bases). The CDR3 covers 15 residues. V lost 5 bases, J lost 3 bases, and 17 bases lay in between. The V gene's germline CDR1 is SGHVS and CDR2 FNYEAQ. The CDR3 sequence: CASSPNPGRGYEQYF. In DNA, the CDR3 is TGTGCCAGCAGCCCCAATCCTGGACGGGGCTACGAGCAGTACTTC.

This clone appeared many times. The chain joins TRBV7-2 to TRBJ1-1; D not certain. With 6 bases removed from V and 4 bases from J, the gap between germline ends came to 6 bases. Germline V lookup: CDR1 SGHTA, CDR2 FQGNSA. This CDR3 contains 11 residues. Written as DNA, the CDR3 is TGTGCCAGCAGGGCGATCACTGAAGCTTTCTTT. Translated, it gives CASRAITEAFF.

The chain is built from TRBV5-1 and TRBJ1-1, with D perhaps matching TRBD1 (5 bases). Germline lookup yields CDR1 SGHRS and CDR2 YFSETQ. V gave up 0 bases and J gave up 10 bases, with 31 bases separating them. The CDR3 sequence is 19 residues long. The CDR3: CASSLDFWRGGAKASGAFF. The CDR3 DNA sequence: TGCGCCAGCAGCTTGGATTTCTGGAGGGGCGGGGCGAAGGCCTCTGGAGCTTTCTTT.